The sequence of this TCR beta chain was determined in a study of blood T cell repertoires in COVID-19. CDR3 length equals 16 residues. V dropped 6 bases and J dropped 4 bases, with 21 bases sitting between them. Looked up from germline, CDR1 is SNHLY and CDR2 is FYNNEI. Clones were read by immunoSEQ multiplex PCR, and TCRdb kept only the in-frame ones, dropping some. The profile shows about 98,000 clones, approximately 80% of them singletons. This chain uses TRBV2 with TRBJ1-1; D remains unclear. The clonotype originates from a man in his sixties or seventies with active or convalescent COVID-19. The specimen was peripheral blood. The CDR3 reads CASSALSGAFGTEAFF. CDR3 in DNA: TGTGCCAGCAGCGCCCTGTCGGGTGCCTTTGGCACTGAAGCTTTCTTT.